This is a list of T cell receptor beta chains from one sample in a study of blood T cell repertoires in COVID-19. Libraries were prepared by immunoSEQ multiplex PCR; TCRdb keeps only in-frame clonotypes and omits some of them. Of a few hundred thousand clones listed, roughly 86% are singletons. Sequencing used PBMCs or T cells enriched from blood (not recorded which). The receptors derive from a woman aged 25-40 years who had recovered from COVID-19. CDR3s include the opening cysteine and the closing phenylalanine or tryptophan. The D gene is left open where the match is weak. For some rows the clone size is stated as once, few or many, or as a class when expanded; others skip it.

15 | TRBJ2-7 | once | NA | TRBV28 | CASSLSRAESYEQYF | TGTGCCAGCAGTTTATCGAGGGCCGAGTCCTACGAGCAGTACTTC
10 | TRBJ1-2 | NA | NA | TRBV30 | CAWSVNRPRF | TGTGCCTGGAGTGTAAACAGGCCTCGCTTC
16 | TRBJ2-2 | few | TRBD1 | TRBV7-6 | CASSLGQGQDTGELFF | TGTGCCAGCAGCTTAGGACAGGGACAGGACACCGGGGAGCTGTTTTTT
16 | TRBJ1-5 | NA | TRBD1 | TRBV16 | CASSQLGQGGNQPQHF | TGTGCCAGCAGCCAATTGGGACAGGGGGGAAATCAGCCCCAGCATTTT
12 | TRBJ1-1 | NA | NA | TRBV5-1 | CASSLWGREAFF | TGCGCCAGCAGCTTGTGGGGCAGGGAAGCTTTCTTT
13 | TRBJ1-2 | once | NA | TRBV15 | CATSTRSNYGYTF | TGTGCCACCAGCACGAGGAGTAACTATGGCTACACCTTC
20 | TRBJ1-1 | NA | TRBD1 | TRBV19 | CASREFLRGQGNFLNTEAFF | TGTGCCAGTAGGGAATTTCTCCGCGGACAGGGAAATTTTTTGAACACTGAAGCTTTCTTT
16 | TRBJ1-1 | NA | TRBD1 | TRBV4-3 | CASSHKIGQGNTEAFF | TGCGCCAGCAGCCATAAAATCGGACAGGGCAACACTGAAGCTTTCTTT
17 | TRBJ2-7 | NA | TRBD2 | TRBV5-1 | CASSSARGAGAPGEQYF | TGCGCCAGCAGCTCCGCGCGTGGAGCGGGAGCACCGGGCGAGCAGTACTTC
14 | TRBJ1-1 | NA | TRBD1 | TRBV12-5 | CASGLGTGFTEAFF | TGTGCTAGTGGTTTGGGGACAGGGTTCACTGAAGCTTTCTTT